A single sample is the source of the 2 T cell receptor beta chains below, sequenced in a study of T cells after yellow fever vaccination. TCRdb re-analysed the 5' RACE reads in MiXCR, keeping a single row per CDR3 protein. Of more than 65,000 distinct CDR3 sequences in the sample, roughly 15% are singletons; the top ten hold around 23%. This sample comprised CD8+ T cells not binding an NS4B(214-222) dextramer, sorted from PBMCs, obtained more than 20 days after the first yellow fever vaccination. These receptors were obtained from a man younger than 35 who received the YFV17D yellow fever vaccine.

The V call is TRBV11-2, the J call TRBJ2-1, with D possibly matching TRBD2 (6 bases). The CDR3 is 16 amino acids. From germline, CDR1 is SGHAT and CDR2 FQNNGV. V was clipped by 2 bases and J by 5 bases, with 16 bases between them. In DNA form, the CDR3 reads TGTGCCAGCAGCTTATGGACTACTGAGCCAAACAATGAGCAGTTCTTC. This gives the protein CASSLWTTEPNNEQFF.

In its sample, this clonotype was seen a few times. This sequence joins TRBV27 and TRBJ2-3, with 7 nucleotides matching TRBD2. This CDR3 has 15 amino acids. Germline CDR1 is MNHEY and CDR2 is SMNVEV (reference sequence). With 7 bases clipped from V and 0 bases from J, the junction kept 7 bases outside the gene matches. The chain's CDR3 is CASTLGGMSTDTQYF. CDR3 nucleotides: TGTGCCAGCACCCTCGGGGGGATGAGCACAGATACGCAGTATTTT.